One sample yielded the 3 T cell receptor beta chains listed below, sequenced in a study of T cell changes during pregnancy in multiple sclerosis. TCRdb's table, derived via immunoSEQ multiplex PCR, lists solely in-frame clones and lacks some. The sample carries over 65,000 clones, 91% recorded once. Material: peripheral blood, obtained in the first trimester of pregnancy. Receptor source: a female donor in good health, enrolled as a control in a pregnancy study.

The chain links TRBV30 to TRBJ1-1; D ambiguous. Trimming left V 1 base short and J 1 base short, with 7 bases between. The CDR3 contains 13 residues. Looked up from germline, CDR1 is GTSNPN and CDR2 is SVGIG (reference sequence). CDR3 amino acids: CAWSGSTNTEAFF. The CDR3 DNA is TGTGCCTGGAGTGGGTCTACGAACACTGAAGCTTTCTTT.

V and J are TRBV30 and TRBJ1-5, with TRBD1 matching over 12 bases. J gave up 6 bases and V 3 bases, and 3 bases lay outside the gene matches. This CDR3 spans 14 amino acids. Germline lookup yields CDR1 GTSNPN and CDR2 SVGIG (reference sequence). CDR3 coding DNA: TGTGCCTGGAGGGGACAGGGGGCCGTTCAGCCCCAGCATTTT. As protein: CAWRGQGAVQPQHF.

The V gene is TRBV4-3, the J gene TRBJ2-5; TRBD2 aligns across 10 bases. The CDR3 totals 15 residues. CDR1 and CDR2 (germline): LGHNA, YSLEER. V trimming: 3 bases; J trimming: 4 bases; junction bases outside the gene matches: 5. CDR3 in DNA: TGCGCCAGCAGCCAGGCTAGCGGGGGCCGAGAGACCCAGTACTTC. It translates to CASSQASGGRETQYF.